Here is one TCR beta chain with its context. Its specificity is not known. This record comes from a study of PD-1 blockade in classical Hodgkin lymphoma. Study results and limitations: As was reported, newly diagnosed patients showed lower baseline TCR diversity than healthy donors did. Compared with baseline, CD4+ but not CD8+ TCR diversity had risen significantly by C4D1.

Every patient had relapsed following autologous stem cell transplantation, and cohorts differed in brentuximab vedotin exposure. Magnetic negative selection of thawed PBMCs was the method by which CD4+ T cells were purified. Generated by immunoSEQ multiplex PCR, the TCRdb table keeps only in-frame clones and is missing some. Of 17,000 or so clones in the sample, 70% to 90% are singletons; the top ten hold 1%. Germline lookup yields CDR1 MNHEY and CDR2 SVGAGI. V was cut by 6 bases and J by 4 bases, with 7 bases left in between. The CDR3 is 12 amino acids. The chain is built from TRBV6-5 and TRBJ2-1, with D perhaps TRBD2 (5 bases). This TCR derives from a human donor with classical Hodgkin lymphoma. This material consisted of CD4+ T cells from blood, taken at baseline. CDR3 in DNA: TGTGCCAGCAGGGGAGATTACAATGAGCAGTTCTTC. Protein product: CASRGDYNEQFF.